This T cell receptor beta chain comes out of a study of T-cell memory formation after mild COVID-19 (dated by TCRdb to the early 2020s). About the investigation overall: TCR sequence clusters from the two donors were largely donor specific. In a couple of donors, T-cell clones that expanded and contracted after mild COVID-19 were tracked by sequencing TCRalpha and TCRbeta repertoires over time. Two young, previously healthy adult volunteers, one female and one male, were included in the cohort.

V is pared back by 5 bases and J by 2 bases, with 16 bases lying between the germline termini. Measured from the cysteine to the valine, the CDR3 is 15 residues long. The DNA shown is the 45-base CDR3, in frame from base 1. Looking up the germline V gene yields CDR1 MNHEY and CDR2 SVGEGT. Ficoll-Paque density gradient centrifugation was used to isolate PBMCs. The data were produced on an Illumina NovaSeq 6000. cDNA libraries for TCRalpha and TCRbeta were prepared by 5'RACE using constant-segment primers, with sample barcodes and unique molecular identifiers added. RNA was extracted from every sample with Trizol reagent. Libraries were amplified in two PCR steps, with a second sample barcode and Illumina TruSeq adapters added in the second step. The libraries were sequenced on an Illumina NovaSeq using 2 x 150 bp paired-end reads. As for how the authors treated the data: Reads were demultiplexed and collapsed into UMI-guided consensus sequences with migec v1.2.7. Using mixcr v2.1.11, UMI consensuses were aligned to TRA and TRB V and J templates and then assembled into clonotypes. Expanded or contracted clonotypes were those called significant by both edgeR and NoisET, with noise models trained on biological replicates. edgeR calls used a false discovery rate-adjusted p below 0.01 and a log2 fold-change threshold of 1. As an exploratory analysis of dynamics, max-normalized trajectories of the 1000 most abundant clonotypes were examined by PCA with hierarchical clustering. The CD4 or CD8 phenotype of responding clones was assigned using the separately sequenced CD4+ and CD8+ repertoires. The public reads were run again by TCRdb, first through fastp at Q25 and then through MiXCR, and only productive beta chains were kept. Under each unique CDR3 protein, matching rows form one entry showing the most common genes and DNA. Here the V and J calls rest on TCRdb's processing, not on the authors' analysis. Present in this sample are some 180,000 distinct CDR3 sequences, 10% to 15% of which were seen just once. Approximately 3.4% of the sample is held by the ten biggest clonotypes.

Broader findings and caveats from the paper: Contracting CD4+ clones were located mainly in the CM and EM memory subsets, whereas CD8+ clones were found to be enriched in EMRA. Only two mild cases were covered in the study, and larger cohorts including severe cases with pre-infection samples were considered necessary. The detection of some responding clones in pre-infection memory suggests that pre-existing cross-reactive memory T cells joined the SARS-CoV-2 response. Clones contracting from day 15 to 85 had balanced CD4/CD8 phenotypes, while a second wave expanding from day 15 to 37 was biased towards CD4+. SARS-CoV-2 specificity was not confirmed for the second-wave clones peaking on day 37.

Note on this clonotype: It lacks a known antigen. No qualities accompany the bases; no much larger clone lies one base away.

The V gene is TRBV6-2 or TRBV6-3 and the J gene is TRBJ2-7; confidence is insufficient to name the D gene. Sequencing input: PBMCs or a T cell subset sorted from them (not recorded which). The clonotype comes from a man aged 18 to 29 who had mild COVID-19 (a few samples of this study predate the infection). The sample titles of this study are shuffled in the database, so cell type and time point are left out; the donor was told from shared clones. The sequence in DNA is TGTGCCAGCAGTCGACGGCCCCCCGGAGCCTACGAGCAGTACGTC. Translated, this is CASSRRPPGAYEQYV.